Ten or more counts support the clone carrying this T cell receptor beta chain. The antigen is not known. The data were obtained in a study of regulatory T cells in long-lasting Graves disease. Study-wide points: Newly diagnosed Graves' patients had higher TCR diversity than persistent ones. Analyses excluded thyroid tissue, covering peripheral blood alone.

Stated time point: persistent/refractory GD, antithyroid drugs over 5 years with positive TRAb. TCR sequences were obtained from RNA taken from PBMCs. American Thyroid Association guidelines defined how Graves' disease was diagnosed. Trimming took 2 bases from V and 0 from J; bases not matched to a gene: 20. The CDR3 has 21 residues. Germline V gives CDR1 SGHVS, CDR2 FQNEAQ. Building of the TCR beta libraries involved iRepertoire HTBI primers and Arm-PCR of CDR3 regions. Via MiXCR, TCRdb re-called the multiplex PCR reads, giving one row per CDR3 protein. The sample has roughly 400,000 distinct CDR3 sequences; less than 25% are singletons.

The gene calls are TRBV7-8 and TRBJ2-5; 8 nucleotides agree with TRBD2. This clonotype was obtained from a female donor with Graves disease. The sample in question was peripheral blood mononuclear cells (PBMCs), obtained when the disease was refractory, from a patient treated with antithyroid drugs. For the CDR3, the DNA is TGTGCCAGCAGCTTAAAAGGGACCACTGAGCGGGAGAGGGGTAACCAAGAGACCCAGTACTTC. Amino acids: CASSLKGTTERERGNQETQYF.